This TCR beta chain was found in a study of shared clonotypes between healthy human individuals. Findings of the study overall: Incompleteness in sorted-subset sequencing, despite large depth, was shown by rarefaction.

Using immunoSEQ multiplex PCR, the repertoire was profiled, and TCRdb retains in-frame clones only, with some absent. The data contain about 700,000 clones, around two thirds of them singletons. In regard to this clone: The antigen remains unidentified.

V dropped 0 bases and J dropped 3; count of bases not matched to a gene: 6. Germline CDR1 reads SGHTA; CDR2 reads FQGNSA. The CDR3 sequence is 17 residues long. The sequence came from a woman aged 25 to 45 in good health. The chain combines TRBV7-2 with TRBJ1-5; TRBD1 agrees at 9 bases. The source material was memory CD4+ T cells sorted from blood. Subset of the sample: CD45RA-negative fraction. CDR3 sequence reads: CASSLAQDRGYNQPQHF. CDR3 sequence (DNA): TGTGCCAGCAGCTTAGCTCAAGACAGGGGGTACAATCAGCCCCAGCATTTT.